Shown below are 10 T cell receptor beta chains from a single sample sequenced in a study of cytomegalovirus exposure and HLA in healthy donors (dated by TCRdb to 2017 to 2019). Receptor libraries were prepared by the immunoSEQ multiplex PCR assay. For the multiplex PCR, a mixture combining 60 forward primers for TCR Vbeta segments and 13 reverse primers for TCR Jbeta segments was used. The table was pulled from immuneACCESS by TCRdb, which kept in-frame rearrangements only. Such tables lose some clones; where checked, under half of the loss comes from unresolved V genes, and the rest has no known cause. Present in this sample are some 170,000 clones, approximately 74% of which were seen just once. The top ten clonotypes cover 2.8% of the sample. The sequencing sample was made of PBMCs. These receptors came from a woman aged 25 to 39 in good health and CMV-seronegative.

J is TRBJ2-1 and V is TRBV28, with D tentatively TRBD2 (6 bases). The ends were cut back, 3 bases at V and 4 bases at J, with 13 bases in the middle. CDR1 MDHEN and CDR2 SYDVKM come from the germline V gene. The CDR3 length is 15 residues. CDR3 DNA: TGTGCCAGCAGTTTTAGTGGGAGGAAATACAATGAGCAGTTCTTC. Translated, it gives CASSFSGRKYNEQFF.

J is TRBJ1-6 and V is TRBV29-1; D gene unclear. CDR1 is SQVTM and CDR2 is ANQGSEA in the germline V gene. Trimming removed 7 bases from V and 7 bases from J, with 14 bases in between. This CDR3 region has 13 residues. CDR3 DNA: TGCAGCGGTTCCAGAGGGCTAAATTCACCCCTCCACTTT. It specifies CSGSRGLNSPLHF. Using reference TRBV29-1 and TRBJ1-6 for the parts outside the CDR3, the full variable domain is SAVISQKPSRDICQRGTSLTIQCQVDSQVTMMFWYRQQPGQSLTLIATANQGSEATYESGFVIDKFPISRPNLTFSTLTVSNMSPEDSSIYLCSGSRGLNSPLHFGNGTRLTVT.

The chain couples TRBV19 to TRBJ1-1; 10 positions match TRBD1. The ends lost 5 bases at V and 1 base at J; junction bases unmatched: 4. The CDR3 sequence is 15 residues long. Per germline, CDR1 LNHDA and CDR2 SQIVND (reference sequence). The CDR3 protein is CASSLTGGRNTEAFF. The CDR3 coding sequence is TGTGCCAGTAGTTTGACAGGGGGCAGGAACACTGAAGCTTTCTTT.

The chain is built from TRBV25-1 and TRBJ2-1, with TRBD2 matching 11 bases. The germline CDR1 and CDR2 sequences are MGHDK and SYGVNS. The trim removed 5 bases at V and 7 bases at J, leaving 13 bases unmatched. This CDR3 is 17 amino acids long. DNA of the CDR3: TGTGCCAGCAGTCCCGCGGGGGGTAGCGGGAGGGTTAATGAGCAGTTCTTC. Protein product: CASSPAGGSGRVNEQFF. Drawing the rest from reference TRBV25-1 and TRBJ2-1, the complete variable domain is EADIYQTPRYLVIGTGKKITLECSQTMGHDKMYWYQQDPGMELHLIHYSYGVNSTEKGDLSSESTVSRIRTEHFPLTLESARPSHTSQYLCASSPAGGSGRVNEQFFGPGTRLTVL.

Here the CDR3 reads CASSLGEDTEAFF. DNA for the CDR3: TGTGCCAGCAGCTTAGGGGAGGACACTGAAGCTTTCTTT. The rearrangement uses TRBV7-6 and TRBJ1-1; D gene unclear. Trimming stripped 1 base from V and 3 bases from J, with 6 bases between. This CDR3 comprises 13 residues. Germline loops: CDR1 SGHVS, CDR2 FNYEAQ.

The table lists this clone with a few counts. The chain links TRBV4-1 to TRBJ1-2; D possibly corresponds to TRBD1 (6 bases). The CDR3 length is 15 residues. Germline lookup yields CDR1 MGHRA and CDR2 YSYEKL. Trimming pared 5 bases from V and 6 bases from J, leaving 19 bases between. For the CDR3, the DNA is TGCGCCAGCAGCTCACAACCACAGGGCAGGGATGGCTACACCTTC. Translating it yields CASSSQPQGRDGYTF.

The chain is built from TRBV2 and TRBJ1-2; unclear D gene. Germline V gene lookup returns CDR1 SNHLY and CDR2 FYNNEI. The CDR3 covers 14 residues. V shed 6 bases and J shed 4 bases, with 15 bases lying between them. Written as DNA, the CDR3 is TGTGCCAGCAGCCGACGCCTAGAAGGCTATGGCTACACCTTC. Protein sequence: CASSRRLEGYGYTF.

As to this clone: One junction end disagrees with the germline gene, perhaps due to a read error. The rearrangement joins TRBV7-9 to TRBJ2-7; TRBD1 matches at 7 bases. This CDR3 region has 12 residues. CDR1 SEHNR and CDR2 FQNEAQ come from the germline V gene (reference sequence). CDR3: CSSSRGSYEQYF. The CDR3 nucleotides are TGTTCCAGCAGCAGGGGGAGCTACGAGCAGTACTTC.

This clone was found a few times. CDR3 coding DNA: TGTGCCAGCAGCTTTAAGTTCCTAGCGGGAATGGAGACCCAGTACTTC. This encodes CASSFKFLAGMETQYF. The chain couples TRBV5-4 to TRBJ2-5; 9 nucleotides agree with TRBD2. Trimming removed 2 bases from V and 5 bases from J; junction bases left unmatched: 10. The germline gives CDR1 SGHNT, CDR2 YYREEE (reference sequence). CDR3 length equals 16 residues.

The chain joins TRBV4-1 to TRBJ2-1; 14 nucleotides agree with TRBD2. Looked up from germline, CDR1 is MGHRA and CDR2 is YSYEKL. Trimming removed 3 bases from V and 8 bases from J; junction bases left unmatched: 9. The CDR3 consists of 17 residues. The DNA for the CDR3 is TGCGCCAGCAGCCAGCATCCCGGGACTAGCGGGAGTGATGAGCAGTTCTTC. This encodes CASSQHPGTSGSDEQFF.